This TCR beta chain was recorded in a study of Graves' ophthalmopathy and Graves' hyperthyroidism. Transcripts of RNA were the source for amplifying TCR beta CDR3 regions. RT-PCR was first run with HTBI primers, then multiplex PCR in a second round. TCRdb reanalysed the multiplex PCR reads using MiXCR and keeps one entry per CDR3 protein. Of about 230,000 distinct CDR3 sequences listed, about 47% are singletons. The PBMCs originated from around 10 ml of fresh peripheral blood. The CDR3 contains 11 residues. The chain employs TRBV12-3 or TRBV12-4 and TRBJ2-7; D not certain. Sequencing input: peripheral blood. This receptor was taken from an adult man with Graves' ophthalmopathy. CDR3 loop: CASGLLYEQYF. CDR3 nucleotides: TGTGCTAGTGGTTTGTTATACGAGCAGTACTTC.